The rows below give T cell receptor beta chains drawn from one sample of a study of OX40 agonist ivuxolimab in advanced cancers. Measured with immunoSEQ multiplex PCR; TCRdb has only the in-frame clones, and not every one. The data show 30,000 to 35,000 clones, with approximately 79% seen just once and 13% to 15% held by the top ten. Sequenced material: CD4+ or CD8+ T cells sorted from blood, taken in a trial of the OX40 agonist ivuxolimab. Source of these receptors: an adult with an advanced solid tumor such as melanoma, head and neck, liver or kidney cancer. Each CDR3 is given with its conserved first and last residue. Each record gives: V gene, J gene, D gene, clone size, CDR3 DNA, CDR3 protein. D genes are given only for firm matches. The size field is filled for only some rows; it gives once, few, many or a size class.

>TRBV19|TRBJ1-5|TRBD1|.
TGTGCCAGTAGTATCGCCGGGACAGCGGCTCAGCCCCAGCATTTT
CASSIAGTAAQPQHF
>TRBV6-5|TRBJ2-1|TRBD2|.
TGTGCCAGCAGTTACTCCGGCGGGGGGGTAGATGAGCAGTTCTTC
CASSYSGGGVDEQFF
>TRBV7-7|TRBJ2-1|.|.
TGTGCCAGCAGCATTCGACCGGGCCAATACAATGAGCAGTTCTTC
CASSIRPGQYNEQFF
>TRBV11-2|TRBJ2-5|.|.
TGTGCCAGCAGCACTCGGGTCGGGCAGGGGCAAGTCGGGACCCAGTACTTC
CASSTRVGQGQVGTQYF
>TRBV14|TRBJ1-6|.|.
TGTGCCAGCAGCCCGGGACCGGGAGCACCCCTCCACTTT
CASSPGPGAPLHF
>TRBV4-1|TRBJ1-5|.|.
TGCGCCAGCAGCCTCACCGGGGATAGCAATCAGCCCCAGCATTTT
CASSLTGDSNQPQHF
>TRBV5-5|TRBJ2-3|.|.
TGTGCCAGCAGCTTGAGGCTCGACACAGATACGCAGTATTTT
CASSLRLDTDTQYF
>TRBV11-2|TRBJ2-3|.|.
TGTGCCAGCAGCCCTACCCTTCCGACGATTAGCACAGATACGCAGTATTTT
CASSPTLPTISTDTQYF
>TRBV5-1|TRBJ2-1|.|.
TGCGCCAGCAGCTTGGAAGGAAACAATGAGCAGTTCTTC
CASSLEGNNEQFF
>TRBV9|TRBJ1-5|.|.
TGTGCCAGTGGTTGGGGGCCCGATCAGCCCCAGCATTTT
CASGWGPDQPQHF
>TRBV15|TRBJ2-7|.|.
TGTGCCACCAGCAGCTATGGGTTCGAGCAGTACTTC
CATSSYGFEQYF
>TRBV4-1|TRBJ2-7|.|.
TGCGCCAGCACCCCTGACACCGGGATCGTCTCCTACGAGCAGTACTTC
CASTPDTGIVSYEQYF
>TRBV5-1|TRBJ2-7|TRBD2|.
TGCACCAGCAGCTTGGGCCGACTAGCGGGAGGCTACGAGCAGTACTTC
CTSSLGRLAGGYEQYF
>TRBV13|TRBJ2-7|TRBD1|.
TGTGCCAGCAGCTTAGGCCTATGGGACAGCAATCAGTACTTC
CASSLGLWDSNQYF
>TRBV9|TRBJ2-3|TRBD2|.
TGTGCCAGCAGCCCCCGAATTGGCGGGGGGGCCGGGGGAGATACGCAGTATTTT
CASSPRIGGGAGGDTQYF
>TRBV11-3|TRBJ2-7|.|.
TGTGCCAGCAGCTTAACAGTCATCTCCTACGAGCAGTACTTC
CASSLTVISYEQYF
>TRBV14|TRBJ1-3|.|.
TGTGCCAGCAGCCATATAGGGCTTGGAAACACCATATATTTT
CASSHIGLGNTIYF
>TRBV7-9|TRBJ2-5|TRBD1|.
TGTGCCAGCACCATAGGGGCAGGGGGCTTTGAGACCCAGTACTTC
CASTIGAGGFETQYF
>TRBV9|TRBJ2-3|TRBD2|once
TGTGCCAGCAGCCGGCAAGAGGGGAGGGCCCTAGATACGCAGTATTTT
CASSRQEGRALDTQYF
>TRBV28|TRBJ2-7|.|.
TGTGCCAGCAGTCCCGGTGGGAGGTTGAAGTCCGAGCAGTACTTC
CASSPGGRLKSEQYF
>TRBV7-9|TRBJ1-3|.|.
TGTGCCAGCAGCCCCTCTGGAAACACCATATATTTT
CASSPSGNTIYF
>TRBV11-2|TRBJ2-5|TRBD2|.
TGTGCCAGCAGCGGACTAGGTAGAGTAGAGGAGACCCAGTACTTC
CASSGLGRVEETQYF
>TRBV29-1|TRBJ1-1|.|.
TGCAGCGTGCGTCCGGACAGAATGAACACTGAAGCTTTCTTT
CSVRPDRMNTEAFF
>TRBV6-1|TRBJ2-2|TRBD2|.
TGTGCCAGCAGTGGGAAGAGTAGCGGGAATACCGGGGAGCTGTTTTTT
CASSGKSSGNTGELFF
>TRBV2|TRBJ1-3|.|.
TGTGCCAGCAGTGAAGTCAGGGGCTCTGGAAACACCATATATTTT
CASSEVRGSGNTIYF
>TRBV6-5|TRBJ2-2|TRBD1|.
TGTGCCAGCAGTTACGACAGGGCTAGCACCGGGGAGCTGTTTTTT
CASSYDRASTGELFF
>TRBV28|TRBJ1-5|.|.
TGTGCCAGCAGTTTATCGCACGGGAATCAGCCCCAGCATTTT
CASSLSHGNQPQHF
>TRBV19|TRBJ2-4|TRBD2|.
TGTGCCAGCTCCCCAGGAGAGCGGGGGGGTAAAAACATTCAGTACTTC
CASSPGERGGKNIQYF
>TRBV9|TRBJ2-1|.|.
TGTGCCAGCAGCGTAGGGCTAGACACCTACAATGAGCAGTTCTTC
CASSVGLDTYNEQFF
>TRBV29-1|TRBJ1-4|.|.
TGCAGCGTTGCCCAGGGAGTGGGTGAAAAACTGTTTTTT
CSVAQGVGEKLFF
>TRBV4-1|TRBJ2-7|TRBD2|.
TGCGCCAGCAGCCAAGGACTAGCGGGATCCTACGAGCAGTACTTC
CASSQGLAGSYEQYF
>TRBV6-1|TRBJ1-2|.|few
TGTGCCAGCAGTGAATCCCAGGGCTTGAACTATGGCTACACCTTC
CASSESQGLNYGYTF
>TRBV28|TRBJ1-5|TRBD1|few
TGTGCCAGCACCAACATAGCAGGGGGCAACCAGCCCCAGCATTTT
CASTNIAGGNQPQHF
>TRBV11-1|TRBJ2-7|TRBD2|.
TGTGCCTCGCGGGGGTTCGTCAACGAGCAGTACTTC
CASRGFVNEQYF
>TRBV5-1|TRBJ1-3|.|.
TGCGCCAGCAGCTCCCTCGCTGGAAACACCATATATTTT
CASSSLAGNTIYF
>TRBV7-8|TRBJ2-2|TRBD2|.
TGTGCCAGCAGCCCCAGCGGGGGGGCCTCCACCGGGGAGCTGTTTTTT
CASSPSGGASTGELFF
>TRBV7-2|TRBJ2-5|.|once
TGTGCCAGCAGCTCTTTGTGGGGTTACCAAGAGACCCAGTACTTC
CASSSLWGYQETQYF
>TRBV6-5|TRBJ1-5|.|.
TGTGCCAGCAGTTACTCGCGGTCTTATCAGCCCCAGCATTTT
CASSYSRSYQPQHF
>TRBV6-5|TRBJ1-2|TRBD1|.
TGTGCCAGCACCCCACTCAGGGGGTATGGCTACACCTTC
CASTPLRGYGYTF
>TRBV7-9|TRBJ1-2|TRBD1|once
TGTGCCAGCAGCTTAGTAGGGACAGGACTTTATGGCTACACCTTC
CASSLVGTGLYGYTF
>TRBV2|TRBJ2-2|.|few
TGTGCCAGCAAGGTAGTTGGGACCGGGGAGCTGTTTTTT
CASKVVGTGELFF
>TRBV6-1|TRBJ2-7|.|.
TGTGCCAGCAGTCCCCGTAGGGCCTACGAGCAGTACTTC
CASSPRRAYEQYF
>TRBV20-1|TRBJ2-5|TRBD2|.
TGCAGTGCTGAGAGCGGACTAGCTAAGTACTTC
CSAESGLAKYF